The rows below give T cell receptor beta chains drawn from one sample of a study of OX40 agonist ivuxolimab in advanced cancers. TCRdb's copy holds only in-frame clones and misses some; the assay was immunoSEQ multiplex PCR. The sample shows about 60,000 clones, about 83% of them seen only once. Sequencing used CD4+ or CD8+ T cells sorted from blood, obtained in a trial of the OX40 agonist ivuxolimab. The source of these receptors is an adult with an advanced solid tumor such as melanoma, head and neck, liver or kidney cancer. CDR3s include the opening cysteine and the closing phenylalanine or tryptophan. Each record gives: clone size, J gene, D gene, V gene, CDR3 DNA, CDR3 protein. D genes are given only for firm matches. Where a row states a size, it is once, few, many or the class of an expanded clone; other rows omit it.

clone size: NA; J gene: TRBJ1-5; D gene: NA; V gene: TRBV6-6; CDR3 DNA: TGTGCCAGCAGTTTCGGACCCAATCAGCCCCAGCATTTT; CDR3 protein: CASSFGPNQPQHF
clone size: NA; J gene: TRBJ2-6; D gene: NA; V gene: TRBV21-1; CDR3 DNA: TGTGCCAGCAGCAAAGCGCGGGGCTCTGGGGCCAACGTCCTGACTTTC; CDR3 protein: CASSKARGSGANVLTF
clone size: few; J gene: TRBJ1-3; D gene: TRBD1; V gene: TRBV19; CDR3 DNA: TGTGCCAGTAGGCAAACAGGGGTGGACACCATATATTTT; CDR3 protein: CASRQTGVDTIYF
clone size: few; J gene: TRBJ2-2; D gene: NA; V gene: TRBV19; CDR3 DNA: TGTGCCAGTAGTACCGTTGTCACCGGGGAGCTGTTTTTT; CDR3 protein: CASSTVVTGELFF
clone size: NA; J gene: TRBJ1-2; D gene: NA; V gene: TRBV19; CDR3 DNA: TGTGCCAGTAGTATTGGGGATAGTGGCTACACCTTC; CDR3 protein: CASSIGDSGYTF
clone size: once; J gene: TRBJ2-6; D gene: NA; V gene: TRBV19; CDR3 DNA: TGTGCCAGTAGGGCATCTATAGGGGGTAGGATCCTCTCTGGGGCCAACGTCCTGACTTTC; CDR3 protein: CASRASIGGRILSGANVLTF
clone size: NA; J gene: TRBJ2-1; D gene: TRBD2; V gene: TRBV5-1; CDR3 DNA: TGCGCCAGCAGCGCCCGGGACTATTCCTACAATGAGCAGTTCTTC; CDR3 protein: CASSARDYSYNEQFF
clone size: NA; J gene: TRBJ2-7; D gene: TRBD1; V gene: TRBV10-3; CDR3 DNA: TGTGCCATCAGGGGGGGGGTTAGAGGACAGGGGATAACCTACGAGCAGTACTTC; CDR3 protein: CAIRGGVRGQGITYEQYF
clone size: NA; J gene: TRBJ2-4; D gene: NA; V gene: TRBV19; CDR3 DNA: TGTGCCAGTCGACAGGCCCGAGGCATTCAGTACTTC; CDR3 protein: CASRQARGIQYF
clone size: NA; J gene: TRBJ2-5; D gene: TRBD2; V gene: TRBV6-1; CDR3 DNA: TGTGCCAGCAGTGATAGCGGGAGAGCATGGGGGGAGCAGTACTTC; CDR3 protein: CASSDSGRAWGEQYF
clone size: few; J gene: TRBJ2-7; D gene: NA; V gene: TRBV25-1; CDR3 DNA: TGTGCCAGCAGCAGGGGTGACGAGCAGTACTTC; CDR3 protein: CASSRGDEQYF
clone size: NA; J gene: TRBJ1-1; D gene: NA; V gene: TRBV18; CDR3 DNA: TGTGCCAGCTCACCACAGACAGGGAACACTGAAGCTTTCTTT; CDR3 protein: CASSPQTGNTEAFF
clone size: NA; J gene: TRBJ1-1; D gene: NA; V gene: TRBV27; CDR3 DNA: TGTGCCAGCAGTCCTCGGACCCTTAACACTGAAGCTTTCTTT; CDR3 protein: CASSPRTLNTEAFF
clone size: NA; J gene: TRBJ2-3; D gene: TRBD1; V gene: TRBV19; CDR3 DNA: TGTGCCAGTAGTTGGGGGACAGTCCTCCCCACAGATACGCAGTATTTT; CDR3 protein: CASSWGTVLPTDTQYF
clone size: NA; J gene: TRBJ1-5; D gene: NA; V gene: TRBV19; CDR3 DNA: TGTGCCAGTAGTATATGGGAACAGCCACCTAATCAGCCCCAGCATTTT; CDR3 protein: CASSIWEQPPNQPQHF
clone size: once; J gene: TRBJ2-2; D gene: TRBD2; V gene: TRBV2; CDR3 DNA: TGTGCCAGCAGTGAAGCGCGGGGGGCCGGGGAGCTGTTTTTT; CDR3 protein: CASSEARGAGELFF
clone size: NA; J gene: TRBJ2-1; D gene: TRBD2; V gene: TRBV18; CDR3 DNA: TGTGCCAGCTCACCACTAGGGACTACTACTTCCAATGAGCAGTTCTTC; CDR3 protein: CASSPLGTTTSNEQFF
clone size: NA; J gene: TRBJ2-2; D gene: NA; V gene: TRBV11-3; CDR3 DNA: TGTGCCAGCAGCCGCACCGGGGAGCTGTTTTTT; CDR3 protein: CASSRTGELFF
clone size: NA; J gene: TRBJ1-4; D gene: NA; V gene: TRBV5-5; CDR3 DNA: TGTGCCAGCAGCTTTAGGCCACCGGGTGGAGAAAAACTGTTTTTT; CDR3 protein: CASSFRPPGGEKLFF
clone size: NA; J gene: TRBJ1-6; D gene: TRBD1; V gene: TRBV9; CDR3 DNA: TGTGCCAGCAGCGTTACCGGGACAGGGAATTCACCCCTCCACTTT; CDR3 protein: CASSVTGTGNSPLHF
clone size: NA; J gene: TRBJ2-1; D gene: NA; V gene: TRBV5-4; CDR3 DNA: TGTGCCAGCAGTGAGGGGGGGGTATTCAATGAGCAGTTCTTC; CDR3 protein: CASSEGGVFNEQFF
clone size: NA; J gene: TRBJ2-2; D gene: TRBD1; V gene: TRBV7-9; CDR3 DNA: TGTGCCAGCAGCTTAGCTTATCGCGGCAGGGGGAAAACCGGGGAGCTGTTTTTT; CDR3 protein: CASSLAYRGRGKTGELFF
clone size: NA; J gene: TRBJ2-7; D gene: NA; V gene: TRBV7-8; CDR3 DNA: TGTGCCAGCAGCCCCTACTCCTACGAGCAGTACTTC; CDR3 protein: CASSPYSYEQYF
clone size: NA; J gene: TRBJ2-3; D gene: NA; V gene: TRBV2; CDR3 DNA: TGTGCCAGCAGTGAAACGGCAGGGGGCACAGATACGCAGTATTTT; CDR3 protein: CASSETAGGTDTQYF
clone size: NA; J gene: TRBJ2-5; D gene: TRBD2; V gene: TRBV7-7; CDR3 DNA: TGTGCCAGCAGCTTAGGCCTTGGGGTCAGGGAGGGGGAGACCCAGTACTTC; CDR3 protein: CASSLGLGVREGETQYF
clone size: NA; J gene: TRBJ1-4; D gene: NA; V gene: TRBV10-3; CDR3 DNA: TGTGCCATCAGTGAGGCGGCAACTAATGAAAAACTGTTTTTT; CDR3 protein: CAISEAATNEKLFF
clone size: NA; J gene: TRBJ1-3; D gene: NA; V gene: TRBV28; CDR3 DNA: TGTGCCAGCAGCGTACTACGTGACACCATATATTTT; CDR3 protein: CASSVLRDTIYF
clone size: NA; J gene: TRBJ2-7; D gene: TRBD1; V gene: TRBV7-7; CDR3 DNA: TGTGCCAGCAGCTTAGGAGGGACAGGGTTTGGTATACAGTACTTC; CDR3 protein: CASSLGGTGFGIQYF
clone size: NA; J gene: TRBJ2-5; D gene: TRBD2; V gene: TRBV7-8; CDR3 DNA: TGTGCCAGCAGCTTACTAGCGGGGGGGAAGACCCAGTACTTC; CDR3 protein: CASSLLAGGKTQYF
clone size: NA; J gene: TRBJ2-1; D gene: NA; V gene: TRBV30; CDR3 DNA: TGTGCCTGGAGTAAGGGTCCCCCCCGGTTCTTC; CDR3 protein: CAWSKGPPRFF
clone size: NA; J gene: TRBJ1-2; D gene: NA; V gene: TRBV5-5; CDR3 DNA: TGTGCCAGCAGCGTTTCAGTGGGGGTCCAGGGCTACACCTTC; CDR3 protein: CASSVSVGVQGYTF
clone size: NA; J gene: TRBJ1-1; D gene: TRBD1; V gene: TRBV13; CDR3 DNA: TGTGCCAGCAGCTTAGGACAGGGGGCGTACAGGTCTTTCTTT; CDR3 protein: CASSLGQGAYRSFF
clone size: once; J gene: TRBJ2-1; D gene: NA; V gene: TRBV5-3; CDR3 DNA: TGTGCCAGAAGCTTGGCGGTAGCCAATGAGCAGTTCTTC; CDR3 protein: CARSLAVANEQFF